The present entry profiles one T cell receptor beta chain with its context. The target antigen is unknown. The data derive from a study of response to subunit inactivated influenza vaccine. TCRdb processed the RT-PCR reads anew with MiXCR; each CDR3 protein has one entry. There are 750,000 to 850,000 distinct CDR3 sequences in the sample; approximately 18% occur only once, and approximately 10% lies in the top ten. Study results and limitations: The authors offered the suggestion that each seasonal influenza vaccination recruits few new T cells.

The CDR3 has 13 residues. Per the germline V gene, CDR1 is SNHLY and CDR2 is FYNNEI. Trimming took 2 bases from V and 3 from J, leaving 7 bases between them. Source: PBMCs from blood, taken 5 to 6 days after vaccination. The chain joins TRBV2 to TRBJ1-2; D is uncertain. The source of this sequence is a man aged 45-65 years who received an inactivated influenza vaccine. The CDR3 DNA sequence: TGTGCCAGCAGTGAAAACACCTACTATGGCTACACCTTC. Its translation is CASSENTYYGYTF.